The 7 T cell receptor beta chains listed next were all sequenced from one sample in a study of vaccination and CD4 T cells after COVID-19. These receptors lack a known antigen. An Oncomine TCR Beta short-read assay was used to sequence the DNA from cultured CD4+ T cells. MiXCR was run by TCRdb on the PCR reads, yielding one entry per CDR3 protein. The table has roughly 19,000 distinct CDR3 sequences, around half seen once. Stated treatment: approximately 9-day PBMC culture with coronavirus spike peptide pools or control peptides (ViraFEST assay). The material sequenced was CD4+ T cells from blood, cultured in vitro, taken before SARS-CoV-2 vaccination. Receptor source: a human donor who had recovered from COVID-19.

About this clonotype itself: The junction differs from germline at one of its ends, possibly a read error. The rearrangement joins TRBV20-1 to TRBJ2-1; D gene unclear. Germline values: CDR1 DFQATT, CDR2 SNEGSKA (reference sequence). The CDR3 sequence is 12 residues long. CDR3 bases: TGCAGGGCTAGAACTTCGGGCAATGAGCAGTTCTTC. Its translation: CRARTSGNEQFF.

The chain carries TRBV11-3 and TRBJ1-6; a weak D match, TRBD1 (6 bases). The V gene lost 1 base and the J gene lost 5 bases, with 21 bases spanning the gap. Germline V CDR1 and CDR2: SGHNT, YENEEA. The CDR3 is 19 amino acids. The CDR3 coding sequence is TGTGCCAGCAGCTTAGGAGAGACCAGGGGCGGCATTCATAATTCACCCCTCCACTTT. Amino acid sequence: CASSLGETRGGIHNSPLHF.

This clonotype appeared once. This sequence joins TRBV20-1 and TRBJ2-2, with 8 bases identical to TRBD2. The CDR3 extends over 16 amino acids. Germline V gives CDR1 DFQATT, CDR2 SNEGSKA (reference sequence). After removal of 3 bases from V and 5 bases from J, the junction contained 11 bases not matched to a gene. DNA of the CDR3: TGCAGTGCTAGTGGTACGGGAGGGCCGGGGACCGGGGAGCTGTTTTTT. Translated, it gives CSASGTGGPGTGELFF.

V gene TRBV7-2 combines with J gene TRBJ1-1; D remains ambiguous. Germline CDR1 is SGHTA and CDR2 is FQGNSA. The CDR3 totals 14 residues. V lost 1 base and J lost 1, with 7 bases in between. The chain's CDR3 is CASSLELRNTEAFF. The CDR3, as DNA: TGTGCCAGCAGCTTAGAGTTAAGGAACACTGAAGCTTTCTTT.

The chain carries TRBV29-1 and TRBJ1-2; weak D call: TRBD1 (6 bases). The CDR3 runs to 11 residues. CDR1 is SQVTM, CDR2 ANQGSEA, per germline. Trimming pared 4 bases from V and 6 bases from J, leaving 9 bases between. In DNA form, the CDR3 reads TGCAGCGTTGGTGGGGGCCATGGCTACACCTTC. This sequence encodes CSVGGGHGYTF.

The chain recombines TRBV2 with TRBJ2-7, with 8 positions matching TRBD2. The germline gives CDR1 SNHLY, CDR2 FYNNEI. Losses at the gene ends were 2 bases for V and 2 bases for J; bases not matched to a gene: 8. The CDR3 sequence is 16 residues long. The CDR3 loop is CASSEYASGGPYEQYF. CDR3 nucleotides: TGTGCCAGCAGTGAATATGCCAGCGGGGGCCCCTACGAGCAGTACTTC.

The chain employs TRBV6-1 and TRBJ2-7; 8 nucleotides match TRBD2. Germline V gene sequence: CDR1 MNHNS, CDR2 SASEGT. This CDR3 spans 15 amino acids. V dropped 7 bases and J dropped 1; count of bases not matched to a gene: 9. CDR3 amino acids: CASNPPGTRSYEQYF. The CDR3 DNA is TGTGCCAGCAATCCCCCCGGGACTAGGTCCTACGAGCAGTACTTC.